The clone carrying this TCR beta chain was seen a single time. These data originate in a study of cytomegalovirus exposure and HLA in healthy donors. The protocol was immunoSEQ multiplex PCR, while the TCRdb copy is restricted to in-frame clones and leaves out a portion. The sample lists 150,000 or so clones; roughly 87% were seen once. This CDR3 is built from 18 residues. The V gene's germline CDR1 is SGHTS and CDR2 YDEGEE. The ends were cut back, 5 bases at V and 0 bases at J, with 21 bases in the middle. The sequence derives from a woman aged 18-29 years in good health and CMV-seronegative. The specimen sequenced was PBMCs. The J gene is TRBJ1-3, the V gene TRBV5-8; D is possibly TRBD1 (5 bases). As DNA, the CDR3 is TGTGCCAGCAGAAACCAGCAAGACAGCCGCTACTCTGGAAACACCATATATTTT. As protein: CASRNQQDSRYSGNTIYF.